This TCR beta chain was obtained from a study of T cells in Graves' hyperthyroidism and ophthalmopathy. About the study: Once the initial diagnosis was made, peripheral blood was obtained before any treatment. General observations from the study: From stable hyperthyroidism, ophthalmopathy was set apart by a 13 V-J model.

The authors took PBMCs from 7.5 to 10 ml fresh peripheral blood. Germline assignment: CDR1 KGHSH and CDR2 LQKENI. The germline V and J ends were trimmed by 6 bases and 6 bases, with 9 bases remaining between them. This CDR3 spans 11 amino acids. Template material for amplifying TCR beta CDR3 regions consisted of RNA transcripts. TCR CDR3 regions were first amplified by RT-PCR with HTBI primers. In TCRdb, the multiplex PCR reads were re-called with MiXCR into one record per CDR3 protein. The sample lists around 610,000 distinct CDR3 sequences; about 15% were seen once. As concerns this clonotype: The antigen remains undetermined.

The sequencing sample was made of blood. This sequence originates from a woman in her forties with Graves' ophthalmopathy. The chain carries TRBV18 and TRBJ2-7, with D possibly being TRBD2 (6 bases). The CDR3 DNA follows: TGTGCCAGCTCCTTCGGGAGCGAGCAGTACTTC. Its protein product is CASSFGSEQYF.